The 28 T cell receptor beta chains in this list originate from one sample, sequenced in a study of cytomegalovirus exposure and HLA in healthy donors. The study ran its PCR with 60 Vbeta and 13 Jbeta primers. Sequencing used immunoSEQ multiplex PCR; TCRdb keeps in-frame clones, though not all of them. The table includes about 82,000 clones, over 75% detected once. The specimen sequenced was PBMCs. The receptor source for this set is a human donor in good health.

This chain links TRBV19 with TRBJ2-7, with D uncertain. Germline CDR1 and CDR2: LNHDA and SQIVND (reference sequence). Trimming shortened V by 3 bases and J by 7 bases, and 13 bases separated the two germline ends. The CDR3 loop spans 13 amino acids. The CDR3 region is CASSMRSLSEQYF. CDR3 bases: TGTGCCAGTAGTATGAGGAGTTTAAGTGAGCAGTACTTC.

The rearrangement uses TRBV5-8 and TRBJ1-1, with 8 positions matching TRBD1. V dropped 4 bases and J dropped 1; count of bases not matched to a gene: 9. Germline CDR1 reads SGHTS; CDR2 reads YDEGEE. The CDR3 is 16 amino acids. The CDR3, as DNA: TGTGCCAGCAGCCTGTGGACAGGGACAAGGAACACTGAAGCTTTCTTT. Protein: CASSLWTGTRNTEAFF. The full variable domain, completed using reference TRBV5-8 and TRBJ1-1, is EAGVTQSPTHLIKTRGQQATLRCSPISGHTSVYWYQQALGLGLQFLLWYDEGEERNRGNFPPRFSGRQFPNYSSELNVNALELEDSALYLCASSLWTGTRNTEAFFGQGTRLTVV.

The rearrangement links TRBV5-1 to TRBJ2-5; perhaps TRBD1 as D (7 bases). The V and J ends lost 0 bases and 6 bases respectively, with 15 bases between them. Germline-derived CDR1 and CDR2 are SGHRS and YFSETQ. This CDR3 contains 15 residues. CDR3 nucleotide sequence: TGCGCCAGCAGCTTGGGTATAGGGGGCGGGAAGACCCAGTACTTC. This codes for CASSLGIGGGKTQYF. Full variable domain (rest looked up from reference TRBV5-1 and TRBJ2-5): KAGVTQTPRYLIKTRGQQVTLSCSPISGHRSVSWYQQTPGQGLQFLFEYFSETQRNKGNFPGRFSGRQFSNSRSEMNVSTLELGDSALYLCASSLGIGGGKTQYFGPGTRLLVL.

V usage is TRBV2 and J usage is TRBJ2-7; 7 bases match TRBD2. The germline CDR1 and CDR2 sequences are SNHLY and FYNNEI. This CDR3 comprises 14 residues. Trimming took 4 bases from V and 4 from J; bases not matched to a gene: 7. The CDR3 region has the DNA TGTGCCAGCAGTGTCGGGACGGGGGGTTACGAGCAGTACTTC. This translates into CASSVGTGGYEQYF.

Note on this clone: One end of the junction fails to match germline, which may point to a read error. The rearrangement uses TRBV7-2 and TRBJ1-5; D is possibly TRBD1 (6 bases). This CDR3 has 14 residues. Germline V gene data show CDR1 as SGHTA and CDR2 as FQGNSA. The CDR3 sequence: CASSVDRRNQPQNF. The CDR3 DNA sequence: TGTGCCAGCAGCGTCGACAGGCGCAATCAGCCCCAGAATTTT.

V gene TRBV7-2 combines with J gene TRBJ1-3; no clear D gene. The CDR3 sequence is 14 residues long. Trimming removed 4 bases at V and 0 bases at J, with 7 bases between. The germline CDR1 and CDR2 sequences are SGHTA and FQGNSA. CDR3 protein: CASSSGGSGNTIYF. For the CDR3, the DNA is TGTGCCAGCAGCTCCGGAGGCTCTGGAAACACCATATATTTT. Full variable domain (remainder filled in from reference TRBV7-2 and TRBJ1-3): GAGVSQSPSNKVTEKGKDVELRCDPISGHTALYWYRQSLGQGLEFLIYFQGNSAPDKSGLPSDRFSAERTGGSVSTLTIQRTQQEDSAVYLCASSSGGSGNTIYFGEGSWLTVV.

The CDR3 loop reads CASSVPSPGLVGANVLTF. CDR3 DNA sequence: TGTGCCAGCAGCGTCCCGTCCCCAGGGTTGGTTGGGGCCAACGTCCTGACTTTC. This chain links TRBV9 with TRBJ2-6; maybe TRBD1 (5 bases). Germline CDR1 is SGDLS and CDR2 is YYNGEE. V lost 2 bases, J lost 3 bases, and 18 bases lay in between. The CDR3 spans 18 residues.

This CDR3 reads CAGQTNSNQPQHF. The CDR3 bases are TGTGCCGGGCAAACAAATAGCAATCAGCCCCAGCATTTT. This chain connects TRBV6-1 to TRBJ1-5, with unresolved D. Between the trimmed V and J ends, which lost 11 bases and 0 bases, there was a span of 11 bases. Germline V gives CDR1 MNHNS, CDR2 SASEGT. The CDR3 length is 13 residues.

The genes are TRBV19 and TRBJ2-7; D is possibly TRBD2 (5 bases). Trimming took off 3 bases at V and 3 bases at J, with 9 bases between the two ends. The germline V gene has CDR1 LNHDA and CDR2 SQIVND (reference sequence). There are 13 residues in the CDR3. CDR3 nucleotide sequence: TGTGCCAGTAGTATTGGAGGTGGCTACGAGCAGTACTTC. This codes for CASSIGGGYEQYF.

This sequence joins TRBV9 and TRBJ1-6; no definite D call. V gave up 4 bases and J gave up 9 bases, with 17 bases separating them. This CDR3 is built from 15 residues. Germline CDR1 SGDLS, CDR2 YYNGEE. This CDR3 reads CASSLSGPPSSPLHF. The DNA of the CDR3 is TGTGCCAGCAGCCTAAGCGGTCCGCCTAGTTCACCCCTCCACTTT.

The rearrangement joins TRBV19 to TRBJ1-4; D is perhaps TRBD1 (5 bases). Germline assignment: CDR1 LNHDA and CDR2 SQIVND (reference sequence). This CDR3 is built from 15 residues. The V gene lost 7 bases and the J gene lost 0 bases, with 12 bases spanning the gap. CDR3 in DNA: TGTGCCAGTAAGGGCAAGGGGCCAACTAATGAAAAACTGTTTTTT. Translated, it gives CASKGKGPTNEKLFF.

The gene calls are TRBV4-1 and TRBJ2-7; no reliable D call. This CDR3 has 15 residues. Germline CDR1 and CDR2: MGHRA and YSYEKL. V was pared by 1 base and J by 0 bases, with 10 bases between. The CDR3 reads CASSQVALTSYEQYF. The CDR3 bases are TGCGCCAGCAGCCAAGTAGCACTGACCTCCTACGAGCAGTACTTC.

The chain is built from TRBV6-1 and TRBJ2-3; a weak D match, TRBD2 (7 bases). V was pared by 4 bases and J by 2 bases, with 13 bases between. CDR1 MNHNS and CDR2 SASEGT come from the germline V gene. This CDR3 contains 15 residues. CDR3 nucleotides: TGTGCCAGCAGTGGACGGGGGGCCGCCACAGATACGCAGTATTTT. Translation gives CASSGRGAATDTQYF.

The J gene is TRBJ1-2, the V gene TRBV6-1, with D tentatively TRBD1 (6 bases). The CDR3 has 19 residues. Germline-derived CDR1 and CDR2 are MNHNS and SASEGT. V was shortened by 2 bases and J by 4 bases, with 26 bases between the two germline ends. CDR3 bases: TGTGCCAGCAGTGAATTAATCGGAGGACAGCCGGACGAATTCTATGGCTACACCTTC. Residues: CASSELIGGQPDEFYGYTF.

The chain has TRBV19 and TRBJ2-1; D may be TRBD2 (6 bases). Trimming took 6 bases from V and 6 from J, leaving 21 bases between them. CDR1 LNHDA and CDR2 SQIVND come from the germline V gene (reference sequence). This CDR3 contains 16 residues. CDR3 residues: CASSRGTGGSGNEQFF. CDR3 coding DNA: TGTGCCAGTAGCCGAGGGACTGGGGGATCCGGCAATGAGCAGTTCTTC.

The chain links TRBV5-4 to TRBJ1-2; 11 bases agree with TRBD1. J lost 5 bases, V lost 3 bases, and 6 bases had no gene match. Germline V CDR1 and CDR2: SGHNT, YYREEE (reference sequence). The CDR3 totals 15 residues. Written as DNA, the CDR3 is TGTGCCAGCAGCTCGGGACAGGGGGTCCTATATGGCTACACCTTC. Encoded protein: CASSSGQGVLYGYTF.

Only one count was recorded for this clone. The chain links TRBV19 to TRBJ1-1; 8 positions agree with TRBD1. CDR3 length equals 15 residues. V shed 7 bases and J 4 bases; nucleotides not matched to a gene: 11. Looked up from germline, CDR1 is LNHDA and CDR2 is SQIVND (reference sequence). The CDR3 DNA is TGTGCCAGTACTGACAGGGGAATATGGCCCACTGAAGCTTTCTTT. Its translation is CASTDRGIWPTEAFF.

As concerns this clone: A junction end diverges from the germline sequence, so it may reflect a read error. The chain employs TRBV7-7 and TRBJ2-5, with 9 bases lining up with TRBD2. The CDR3 covers 15 residues. Germline values: CDR1 SSHAT, CDR2 FNYEAQ (reference sequence). CDR3 nucleotide sequence: TGTGCTAGCAGTCTACAGCGGGGGGTCCGGGAGACCCAGTACTTC. It translates to CASSLQRGVRETQYF.

The rearrangement links TRBV6-1 to TRBJ1-2; TRBD1 matches 7 bases. CDR3 size: 16 residues. The germline CDR1 and CDR2 sequences are MNHNS and SASEGT. Trimming took 3 bases from V and 6 from J; bases not matched to a gene: 13. CDR3 amino acids: CASSETGRGILDGYTF. The CDR3 DNA sequence: TGTGCCAGCAGTGAGACAGGCAGGGGGATCTTGGATGGCTACACCTTC.

This clone was found a few times. The chain links TRBV6-5 to TRBJ1-1; a weak D match, TRBD1 (5 bases). CDR1 and CDR2 (germline): MNHEY, SVGAGI. With 6 bases removed from V and 5 bases from J, the gap between germline ends came to 10 bases. This CDR3 has 12 amino acids. The CDR3 here is CASRDPGTEAFF. As DNA, the CDR3 is TGTGCCAGCAGGGATCCAGGGACTGAAGCTTTCTTT.

The rearrangement joins TRBV29-1 to TRBJ1-4; the D is unclear. Germline assignment: CDR1 SQVTM and CDR2 ANQGSEA. V shed 3 bases and J shed 8 bases, with 13 bases lying between them. There are 13 residues in the CDR3. In DNA form, the CDR3 reads TGCAGCGTTGAGGGTGGGGAGCGGGAAAAACTGTTTTTT. It encodes CSVEGGEREKLFF.

The chain joins TRBV19 to TRBJ1-6; D remains ambiguous. CDR1 and CDR2 (germline): LNHDA, SQIVND (reference sequence). With 1 base removed from V and 0 bases from J, the gap between germline ends came to 10 bases. CDR3 length: 17 residues. The CDR3 here is CASSIAVGSSYNSPLHF. The CDR3 nucleotides read TGTGCCAGTAGTATAGCTGTCGGTAGCTCCTATAATTCACCCCTCCACTTT. Drawing the rest from reference TRBV19 and TRBJ1-6, the complete variable domain is DGGITQSPKYLFRKEGQNVTLSCEQNLNHDAMYWYRQDPGQGLRLIYYSQIVNDFQKGDIAEGYSVSREKKESFPLTVTSAQKNPTAFYLCASSIAVGSSYNSPLHFGNGTRLTVT.

DNA of the CDR3: TGTGCCAGTAGTAGGCGACAGGGGGGTAATAGCAATCAGCCCCAGCATTTT. Its protein product is CASSRRQGGNSNQPQHF. The gene calls are TRBV19 and TRBJ1-5; 9 bases line up with TRBD1. Losses at the gene ends were 4 bases for V and 0 bases for J; bases not matched to a gene: 7. The V gene's germline CDR1 is LNHDA and CDR2 SQIVND (reference sequence). The CDR3 runs to 17 residues.

The chain carries TRBV13 and TRBJ2-3, with D possibly matching TRBD1 (5 bases). Trimming removed 3 bases at V and 3 bases at J, with 10 bases between. Looked up from germline, CDR1 is PRHDT and CDR2 is FYEKMQ (reference sequence). The CDR3 spans 14 residues. CDR3 residues: CASSFSQGTDTQYF. The CDR3 DNA reads TGTGCCAGCAGCTTCTCGCAGGGAACAGATACGCAGTATTTT.

The gene calls are TRBV7-8 and TRBJ2-3; TRBD2 matches 7 bases. The junction had 6 bases not matched to a gene; V was cut back by 3 bases and J by 6 bases. CDR3 length equals 14 residues. Germline V lookup: CDR1 SGHVS, CDR2 FQNEAQ. Here the CDR3 reads CASSLGRATDTQYF. In DNA, the CDR3 is TGTGCCAGCAGCTTGGGGAGGGCAACGGATACGCAGTATTTT.

The chain combines TRBV2 with TRBJ1-6; 8 nucleotides align to TRBD1. Trimming at V came to 6 bases and at J to 5 bases, leaving 6 bases not matched to a gene. This CDR3 region has 15 residues. Germline V CDR1 and CDR2: SNHLY, FYNNEI. CDR3 loop: CASSRRGQDNSPLHF. CDR3 in DNA: TGTGCCAGCAGCCGCAGGGGGCAAGATAATTCACCCCTCCACTTT.

The chain is built from TRBV7-8 and TRBJ1-3; 8 nucleotides agree with TRBD1. CDR1 is SGHVS, CDR2 FQNEAQ, per germline. The CDR3 is 17 residues long. V was pared by 0 bases and J by 4 bases, with 8 bases of the junction left unmatched. The chain's CDR3 is CASSLAGGGTGGNTIYF. The CDR3, as DNA: TGTGCCAGCAGCTTAGCAGGAGGGGGGACAGGCGGAAACACCATATATTTT.

The chain has TRBV19 and TRBJ1-5; 8 bases fit TRBD1. There are 17 residues in the CDR3. Germline assignment: CDR1 LNHDA and CDR2 SQIVND (reference sequence). With V trimmed by 3 bases and J by 0 bases, 7 bases remained unmatched. As DNA, the CDR3 is TGTGCCAGTAGTATCAGGGCAGGGGGCGATAGCAATCAGCCCCAGCATTTT. Its protein is CASSIRAGGDSNQPQHF.